The T cell receptor (beta chain) under discussion was sequenced for a study of T cell responses to AZD1222 COVID-19 vaccine (dated by TCRdb to about 2021). Looking at the study overall: AZD1222 recipients with second doses at about 4 weeks or about 12 weeks were pooled, because spike-specific TCR depth and breadth did not differ between schedules. Trial participants were enrolled by age into 18-55, 56-69 and 70-plus year subgroups, with roughly 150, 30 and 60 TCR-sequenced participants respectively. TCR sequencing was performed for roughly 250 trial participants, of whom around 200 were given two doses of AZD1222 and 26 were given two doses of MenACWY control vaccine. Study-wide conclusions, independent of this receptor: Because no day 14 peak-response samples were available, repertoires were characterized only after the peak T cell response. After two AZD1222 doses, spike-specific TCR breadth and depth were significantly higher than at day 0 and than in MenACWY recipients. Nearly half of unique spike-specific TCRs reportedly recognized epitopes outside regions mutated in the B.1.351 and B.1.1.7 variants. The 56-69-year group was small, and its depth increase did not reach significance, likely because of low power. Conclusions about previously exposed vaccinees are limited because only six or seven AZD1222 recipients were SARS-CoV-2 seropositive at baseline. Most participants were white British and females outnumbered males, and the authors suggested that clonal diversity may have been underestimated. Vaccine-associated CD4 TCRs spanned the whole spike protein, with dominant responses in regions 160-218 and 743-854.

A remark on this clone: Its cognate antigen has yet to be identified. Base qualities are missing; no much larger clone stands one base away.

This sample's time point label indicates: baseline before first vaccination. Vaccinee samples were obtained from the UK trials COV001 and COV002, which included a single-blind randomized controlled phase 2/3 trial of AZD1222 (ChAdOx1 nCoV-19) in healthy adults. For TCRbeta chain sequencing, PBMC samples were collected from trial participants at day 0 and at day 28 after the second dose. The CDR3 regions of human TCRbeta chains were analyzed by immunosequencing. The published analysis was carried out like this. TCRs in the repertoires were matched against a reference library of SARS-CoV-2-specific TCRs that had been generated with the MIRA antigen-specificity platform. Breadth was defined as the fraction of unique TCRs that were SARS-CoV-2-associated. Depth was defined as the fraction of total T cells that were SARS-CoV-2-associated. Using the MIRA data, each spike-specific TCR was assigned both to the spike region to which the TCR was reactive and to a CD4 or CD8 class. Log10-transformed breadth and depth values were compared by one-way ANOVA with Sidak's multiple comparisons tests. TCRdb holds this immuneACCESS table with in-frame rearrangements only. Some clones are missing; in checked studies, unresolved V genes explain under half, and the rest has no known cause. For V, J and clone size, that table is used; D and trimming come from the DNA. This sample is represented by under 70,000 clones; 76% of them were singletons. About 14% of the sample goes to the ten largest clones.

The sample was peripheral blood, taken on day 0 of AZD1222 vaccination. This clonotype originated in an adult in good health.

The CDR3 protein: CASMTGTGGVQPQHF. The sequenced DNA is TGTGCCAGCATGACGGGGACAGGGGGCGTTCAGCCCCAGCATTTT. The rearrangement joined TRBV6-5 to TRBJ1-5, with 12 bases matching TRBD1. CDR3 length: 15 amino acids, cysteine to phenylalanine. Of all the DNA, just the CDR3 is kept, 45 bases in frame from base 1. Here V drops 7 bases and J drops 6 bases, and the junction holds 7 bases not matched to any gene. Via the germline V gene, CDR1 is MNHEY and CDR2 SVGAGI.